Detailed here is one TCR beta chain. The data were obtained in a study of CXCR3-negative and CXCR3-positive naive CD8 T cells. This CDR3 spans 14 amino acids. The V gene's germline CDR1 is LNHDA and CDR2 SQIVND (reference sequence). Each TRB cDNA library was prepared by 5' RACE (with UMI labels). TCRdb reprocessed the 5' RACE reads and reports one entry per CDR3 protein, with no DNA. Its table lists around 81,000 distinct CDR3 sequences. Sequencing used naive CXCR3- CD8+ T cells from blood. As to subset: CD45RO-CCR7+CD27+CD95- naive CD8+ T cells lacking CXCR3 (TNR3-). The rearrangement uses TRBV19 and TRBJ1-5; TCRdb reports TRBD1, a call that lacks DNA to check it against. This TCR came from a human donor in good health. Some clones in this sample may be carry-over from other donors' samples. The CDR3 protein is CASSRGRSNQPQHF.